Reported below is one TCR beta chain. Its target is not known. This sample was taken from a study of T-cell memory formation after mild COVID-19. Study results and limitations: Among CD4+ contracting clones, most were CM and EM, and CD8+ ones EMRA. That cross-reactive memory joined was suggested by some responding clones appearing in pre-infection memory.

TCRdb redid the calling of the 5' RACE reads with MiXCR, one entry per CDR3 protein. The table records a few hundred thousand distinct CDR3 sequences, roughly 21% of them present only once. This clonotype originated in an adult woman who had mild COVID-19 (a few samples of this study predate the infection). Cell type and time point are not known. The source material was PBMCs or a T cell subset sorted from them (not recorded which).

As DNA, the CDR3 is TGCGCCATCCCGGACAGCGGCTACACCTTC. This encodes CAIPDSGYTF. The rearrangement joins TRBV5-1 to TRBJ1-2; TRBD1 is a possible D gene (6 bases). Trimming cost V 9 bases and J 8 bases, with 11 bases left between them. The CDR3 extends over 10 amino acids. CDR1 and CDR2 from the germline V gene are SGHRS and YFSETQ.